The present TCR beta chain was sequenced within a study of blood T cell repertoires in COVID-19. The germline V gene encodes CDR1 SGHAT and CDR2 FQNNGV. The J segment lost 8 bases and the V segment lost 5 bases, leaving 11 bases of the junction unmatched. The CDR3 is made up of 14 amino acids. This clone occurred once. Sequencing was performed with immunoSEQ multiplex PCR; in TCRdb, only in-frame clones are kept and a portion is missing. The sample carries 250,000 to 300,000 clones, roughly 88% recorded once. Cohort allocation depended upon clinical history that participants reported. The genes are TRBV11-2 and TRBJ1-2; 7 nucleotides align to TRBD1. This clonotype originated in a woman aged 35 to 49 with acute COVID-19. The sequencing input was PBMCs or T cells enriched from blood (not recorded which). The CDR3 loop reads CASSPPTGMVGYTF. DNA for the CDR3: TGTGCCAGCAGCCCCCCGACAGGGATGGTAGGCTACACCTTC.